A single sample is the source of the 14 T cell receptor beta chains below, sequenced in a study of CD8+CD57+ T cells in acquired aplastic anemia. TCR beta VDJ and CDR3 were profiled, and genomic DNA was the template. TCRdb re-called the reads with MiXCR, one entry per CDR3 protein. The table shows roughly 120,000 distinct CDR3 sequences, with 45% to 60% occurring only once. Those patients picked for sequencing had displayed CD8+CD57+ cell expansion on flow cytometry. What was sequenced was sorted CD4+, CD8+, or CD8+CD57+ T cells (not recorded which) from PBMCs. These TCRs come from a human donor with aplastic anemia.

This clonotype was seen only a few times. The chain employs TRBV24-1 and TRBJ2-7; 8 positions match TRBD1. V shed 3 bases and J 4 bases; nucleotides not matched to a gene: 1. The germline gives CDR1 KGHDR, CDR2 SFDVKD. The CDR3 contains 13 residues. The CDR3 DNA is TGTGCCACCAGTGATCGGACAGGGTACGAGCAGTACTTC. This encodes CATSDRTGYEQYF.

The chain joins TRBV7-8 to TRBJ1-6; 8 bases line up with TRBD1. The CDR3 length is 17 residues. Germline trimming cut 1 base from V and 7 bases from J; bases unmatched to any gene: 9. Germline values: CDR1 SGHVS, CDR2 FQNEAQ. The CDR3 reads CASSLGGTGFPNSPLHF. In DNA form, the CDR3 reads TGTGCCAGCAGCTTAGGTGGGACAGGTTTCCCGAATTCACCCCTCCACTTT.

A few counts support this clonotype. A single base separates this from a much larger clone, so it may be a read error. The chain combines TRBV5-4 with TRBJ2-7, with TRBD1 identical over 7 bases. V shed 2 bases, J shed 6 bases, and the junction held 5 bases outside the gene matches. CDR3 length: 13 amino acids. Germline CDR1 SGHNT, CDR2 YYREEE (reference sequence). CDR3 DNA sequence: TGTGCCAGCAGCTTAGTTTGGGACAGCGAGCAGTACTTC. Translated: CASSLVWDSEQYF.

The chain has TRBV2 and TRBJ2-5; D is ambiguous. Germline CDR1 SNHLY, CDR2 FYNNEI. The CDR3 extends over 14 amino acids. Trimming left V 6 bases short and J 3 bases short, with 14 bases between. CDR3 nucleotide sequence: TGTGCCAGCAGATTAGATACGACCGAAGAGACCCAGTACTTC. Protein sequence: CASRLDTTEETQYF. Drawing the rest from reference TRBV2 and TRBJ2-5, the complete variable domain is EPEVTQTPSHQVTQMGQEVILRCVPISNHLYFYWYRQILGQKVEFLVSFYNNEISEKSEIFDDQFSVERPDGSNFTLKIRSTKLEDSAMYFCASRLDTTEETQYFGPGTRLLVL.

The CDR3 bases are TGTGCCAGCACTGCTAGCGGGGGGCCCGCTTTCGGGTTCTTC. Protein product: CASTASGGPAFGFF. This chain links TRBV25-1 with TRBJ2-1; 11 bases are shared with TRBD2. The CDR3 length is 14 residues. Germline loops: CDR1 MGHDK, CDR2 SYGVNS. The junction had 14 bases not matched to a gene; V was cut back by 7 bases and J by 15 bases.

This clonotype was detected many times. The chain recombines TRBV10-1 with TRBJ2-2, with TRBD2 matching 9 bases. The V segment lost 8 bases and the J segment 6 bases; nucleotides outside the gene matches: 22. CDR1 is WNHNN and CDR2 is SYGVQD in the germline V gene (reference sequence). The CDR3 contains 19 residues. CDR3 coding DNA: TGCGCCAGCCCCCCAGGTCCAGGCCCCCCTCTAGCGGGACCCGGGGAGCTGTTTTTT. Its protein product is CASPPGPGPPLAGPGELFF.

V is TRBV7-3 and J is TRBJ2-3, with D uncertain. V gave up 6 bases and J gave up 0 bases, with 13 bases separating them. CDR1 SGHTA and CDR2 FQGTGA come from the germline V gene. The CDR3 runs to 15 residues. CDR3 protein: CASRWTATSTDTQYF. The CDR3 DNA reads TGTGCCAGCAGGTGGACGGCAACTAGCACAGATACGCAGTATTTT.

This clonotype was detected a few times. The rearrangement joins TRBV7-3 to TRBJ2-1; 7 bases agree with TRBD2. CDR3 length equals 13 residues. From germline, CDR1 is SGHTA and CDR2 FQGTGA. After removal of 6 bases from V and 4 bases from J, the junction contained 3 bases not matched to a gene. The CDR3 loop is CASSWGGYNEQFF. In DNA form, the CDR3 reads TGTGCCAGCAGTTGGGGGGGATACAATGAGCAGTTCTTC.

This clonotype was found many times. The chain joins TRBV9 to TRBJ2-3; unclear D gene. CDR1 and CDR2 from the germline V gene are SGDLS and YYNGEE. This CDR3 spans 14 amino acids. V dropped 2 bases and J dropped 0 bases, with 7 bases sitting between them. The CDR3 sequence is CASSVGGSTDTQYF. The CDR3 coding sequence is TGTGCCAGCAGCGTGGGTGGAAGCACAGATACGCAGTATTTT.

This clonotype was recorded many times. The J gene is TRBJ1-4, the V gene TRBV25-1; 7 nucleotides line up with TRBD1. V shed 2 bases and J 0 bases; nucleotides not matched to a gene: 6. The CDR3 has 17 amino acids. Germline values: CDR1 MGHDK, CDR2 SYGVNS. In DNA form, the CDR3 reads TGTGCCAGCAGTGAAATCGCCGGGACAGCAACTAATGAAAAACTGTTTTTT. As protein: CASSEIAGTATNEKLFF.

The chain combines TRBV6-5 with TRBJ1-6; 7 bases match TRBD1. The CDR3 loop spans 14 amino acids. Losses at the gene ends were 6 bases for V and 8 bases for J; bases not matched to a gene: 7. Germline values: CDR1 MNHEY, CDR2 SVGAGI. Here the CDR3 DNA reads TGTGCCAGCAGCTATACAGGGGAGCATTCACCCCTCCACTTT. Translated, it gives CASSYTGEHSPLHF.

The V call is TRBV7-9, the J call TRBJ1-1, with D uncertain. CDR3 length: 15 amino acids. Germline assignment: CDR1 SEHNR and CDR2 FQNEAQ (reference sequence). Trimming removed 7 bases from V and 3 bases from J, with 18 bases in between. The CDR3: CASTRSPGRDTEAFF. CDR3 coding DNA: TGTGCCAGCACCCGGTCCCCGGGTAGGGACACTGAAGCTTTCTTT.

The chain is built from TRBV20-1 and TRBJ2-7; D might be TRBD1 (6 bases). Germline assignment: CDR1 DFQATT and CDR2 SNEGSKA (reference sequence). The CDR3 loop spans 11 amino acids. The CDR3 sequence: CKAGVLGEQYF. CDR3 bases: TGCAAGGCAGGGGTTCTGGGCGAGCAGTACTTC.

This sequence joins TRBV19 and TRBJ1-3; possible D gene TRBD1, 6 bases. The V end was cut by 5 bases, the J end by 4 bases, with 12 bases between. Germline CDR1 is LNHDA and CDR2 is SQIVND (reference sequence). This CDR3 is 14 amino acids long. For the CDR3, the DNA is TGTGCCAGTAGTCTACAGGGACGCGGAAACACCATATATTTT. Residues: CASSLQGRGNTIYF.